These 30 T cell receptor beta chains were sequenced from one sample in a study of response to subunit inactivated influenza vaccine. TCRdb used MiXCR to reprocess the RT-PCR reads, holding one entry per CDR3 protein. The sample lists some 500,000 distinct CDR3 sequences; over 25% were seen once. The source was CD4+ T cells sorted from PBMCs, collected around 5 days after vaccination. Every receptor here comes from a man aged 45-65 years who received an inactivated influenza vaccine.

This clonotype was counted between two and nine times. The V gene is TRBV5-5, the J gene TRBJ1-4, with D perhaps TRBD1 (6 bases). Trimming took off 4 bases at V and 2 bases at J, with 12 bases between the two ends. The CDR3 covers 15 residues. Germline loops: CDR1 SGHKS, CDR2 YYEKEE (reference sequence). The CDR3 DNA follows: TGTGCCAGCAGCAACCACAGGGCCACTAATGAAAAACTGTTTTTT. Encoded protein: CASSNHRATNEKLFF.

This clonotype was detected a few times. The V and J genes are TRBV6-5 and TRBJ1-1; a weak D match, TRBD1 (6 bases). V lost 2 bases, J lost 5 bases, and 15 bases lay in between. Germline V CDR1 and CDR2: MNHEY, SVGAGI. This CDR3 is built from 15 residues. The CDR3 DNA reads TGTGCCAGCAGTTACCCGGGCAGGGGTACTACTGAAGCTTTCTTT. Protein product: CASSYPGRGTTEAFF.

This chain uses TRBV20-1 with TRBJ2-1; 9 bases are shared with TRBD1. V dropped 5 bases and J dropped 7; count of bases not matched to a gene: 9. The CDR3 is 14 amino acids. Per the germline V gene, CDR1 is DFQATT and CDR2 is SNEGSKA (reference sequence). In DNA form, the CDR3 reads TGCAGTGCTGCCTCGGGACAGGGCATGAATGAGCAGTTCTTC. Translated: CSAASGQGMNEQFF.

This clonotype was found a few times. V is TRBV28 and J is TRBJ1-5; 11 bases map to TRBD1. With V trimmed by 5 bases and J by 3 bases, 6 bases remained unmatched. Germline V CDR1 and CDR2: MDHEN, SYDVKM. The CDR3 contains 16 residues. CDR3 loop: CASSPPGQGDNQPQHF. In DNA, the CDR3 is TGTGCCAGCAGTCCTCCGGGACAGGGGGACAATCAGCCCCAGCATTTT.

This clonotype was picked up a small number of times. The V call is TRBV4-1, the J call TRBJ2-7; TRBD1 matches 9 bases. The CDR3 loop spans 14 amino acids. V lost 4 bases to trimming and J lost 10 bases; unmatched junction nucleotides: 11. Germline assignment: CDR1 MGHRA and CDR2 YSYEKL. The CDR3 sequence is CASSPRDRDTVQYF. For the CDR3, the DNA is TGCGCCAGCAGCCCCCGGGACAGGGACACCGTCCAGTACTTC.

V usage is TRBV20-1 and J usage is TRBJ1-5; D might be TRBD1 (6 bases). Trimming took 4 bases from V and 4 from J, leaving 17 bases between them. The CDR3 loop spans 15 amino acids. Germline values: CDR1 DFQATT, CDR2 SNEGSKA (reference sequence). The CDR3 sequence is CSANLGGHPNQPQHF. The CDR3 DNA follows: TGCAGTGCTAATTTGGGGGGGCACCCAAATCAGCCCCAGCATTTT.

This clonotype has only a few counts. This chain uses TRBV12-3 or TRBV12-4 with TRBJ2-2, with TRBD2 matching over 11 bases. V was pared by 6 bases and J by 5 bases, with 11 bases of the junction left unmatched. The CDR3 extends over 17 amino acids. In DNA form, the CDR3 reads TGTGCCAGCAGACCCACTAGCGGGGGTTTCAGGACCGGGGAGCTGTTTTTT. Protein sequence: CASRPTSGGFRTGELFF.

The V call is TRBV20-1, the J call TRBJ2-1, with D perhaps TRBD1 or TRBD2 (6 bases each). Trimming pared 8 bases from V and 7 bases from J, leaving 21 bases between. CDR1 DFQATT and CDR2 SNEGSKA come from the germline V gene (reference sequence). The CDR3 has 14 residues. CDR3 DNA sequence: TGCAGTTCCCTAGGCCCGGGGGCGGGGAATGAGCAGTTCTTC. Protein sequence: CSSLGPGAGNEQFF.

V is TRBV7-9 and J is TRBJ2-7, with 7 bases identical to TRBD1. With 3 bases clipped from V and 4 bases from J, the junction kept 6 bases outside the gene matches. In germline, CDR1 is SEHNR, CDR2 FQNEAQ (reference sequence). This CDR3 is built from 14 residues. CDR3 coding DNA: TGTGCCAGCAGCTTGACAGGGTTTATGTACGAGCAGTACTTC. As protein: CASSLTGFMYEQYF.

Ten or more counts support this clonotype. V and J are TRBV5-1 and TRBJ2-7; 10 bases fit TRBD2. Trimming at V came to 0 bases and at J to 0 bases, leaving 3 bases not matched to a gene. CDR3 length: 16 amino acids. The germline CDR1 and CDR2 sequences are SGHRS and YFSETQ. The CDR3 reads CASSLALAGDSYEQYF. Here the CDR3 DNA reads TGCGCCAGCAGCTTGGCCCTAGCGGGGGACTCCTACGAGCAGTACTTC.

The V gene is TRBV5-1, the J gene TRBJ2-7, with D possibly matching TRBD2 (7 bases). The CDR3 runs 16 residues. Germline V gene sequence: CDR1 SGHRS, CDR2 YFSETQ. V was cut by 1 base and J by 0 bases, with 14 bases left in between. In DNA form, the CDR3 reads TGCGCCAGCAGCTTGCCACAGGGAGGGAGCTCCTACGAGCAGTACTTC. This translates into CASSLPQGGSSYEQYF. The variable domain in full, with the rest retrieved from reference TRBV5-1 and TRBJ2-7, is KAGVTQTPRYLIKTRGQQVTLSCSPISGHRSVSWYQQTPGQGLQFLFEYFSETQRNKGNFPGRFSGRQFSNSRSEMNVSTLELGDSALYLCASSLPQGGSSYEQYFGPGTRLTVT.

This clonotype was picked up a small number of times. The rearrangement links TRBV20-1 to TRBJ1-4; 9 bases agree with TRBD1. The CDR3 consists of 15 residues. Looked up from germline, CDR1 is DFQATT and CDR2 is SNEGSKA (reference sequence). The ends lost 4 bases at V and 3 bases at J; junction bases unmatched: 6. The DNA for the CDR3 is TGCAGTGCTACCGGACAGGGGTCGTCTAATGAAAAACTGTTTTTT. Encoded protein: CSATGQGSSNEKLFF.

V gene TRBV9 combines with J gene TRBJ2-3; D gene uncertain. The CDR3 extends over 16 amino acids. V was clipped by 1 base and J by 2 bases, with 14 bases between them. Germline V gene data show CDR1 as SGDLS and CDR2 as YYNGEE. The CDR3 reads CASSVSGGTSTDTQYF. CDR3 bases: TGTGCCAGCAGCGTATCTGGCGGAACCTCCACAGATACGCAGTATTTT. The whole variable domain, remainder taken from reference TRBV9 and TRBJ2-3, is DSGVTQTPKHLITATGQRVTLRCSPRSGDLSVYWYQQSLDQGLQFLIQYYNGEERAKGNILERFSAQQFPDLHSELNLSSLELGDSALYFCASSVSGGTSTDTQYFGPGTRLTVL.

This clonotype was seen more than once but under ten times. The rearrangement joins TRBV4-3 to TRBJ1-4; D call uncertain. Trimming left V 1 base short and J 0 bases short, with 6 bases between. This CDR3 spans 15 amino acids. The germline V gene encodes CDR1 LGHNA and CDR2 YSLEER. Written as DNA, the CDR3 is TGCGCCAGCAGCCAAGTACACGCAACTAATGAAAAACTGTTTTTT. The encoded protein is CASSQVHATNEKLFF.

The chain employs TRBV6-1 and TRBJ2-7; TRBD1 might be the D (5 bases). This CDR3 has 14 amino acids. Trimming removed 6 bases from V and 3 bases from J, with 15 bases in between. The germline gives CDR1 MNHNS, CDR2 SASEGT. CDR3 sequence reads: CASRLTGVIYEQYF. As DNA, the CDR3 is TGTGCCAGCAGACTCACAGGAGTAATCTACGAGCAGTACTTC.

Only a few counts were recorded for this clonotype. The chain has TRBV7-6 and TRBJ2-3; 7 nucleotides match TRBD1. The CDR3 has 13 amino acids. Trimming removed 5 bases from V and 5 bases from J; junction bases left unmatched: 4. The germline CDR1 and CDR2 sequences are SGHVS and FNYEAQ. CDR3: CASSRGQLDTQYF. CDR3 DNA: TGTGCCAGCAGCCGGGGACAGTTAGATACGCAGTATTTT.

There are a few counts of this clonotype. V is TRBV4-3 and J is TRBJ2-7; TRBD2 agrees at 8 bases. Germline V gives CDR1 LGHNA, CDR2 YSLEER. CDR3 length: 15 residues. After removal of 4 bases from V and 2 bases from J, the junction contained 7 bases not matched to a gene. Here the CDR3 DNA reads TGCGCCAGCAGCCGGATAGCGGGAATGGCCTACGAGCAGTACTTC. Its translation is CASSRIAGMAYEQYF.

The chain couples TRBV24-1 to TRBJ2-2; tentative D call: TRBD2 (6 bases). The CDR3 length is 15 residues. Germline V CDR1 and CDR2: KGHDR, SFDVKD. Trimming cost V 3 bases and J 7 bases, with 14 bases left between them. This chain's CDR3 is CATSDVQGLGGELFF. CDR3 nucleotide sequence: TGTGCCACCAGTGATGTCCAGGGACTCGGCGGGGAGCTGTTTTTT.

This chain uses TRBV20-1 with TRBJ1-1; D is uncertain. V lost 5 bases to trimming and J lost 5 bases, with 9 bases between them. Germline-derived CDR1 and CDR2 are DFQATT and SNEGSKA (reference sequence). This CDR3 is 11 amino acids long. The CDR3: CSALLGTEAFF. CDR3 DNA: TGCAGTGCTTTACTCGGAACTGAAGCTTTCTTT.

The chain uses TRBV9 and TRBJ2-2; 13 bases align to TRBD2. V was clipped by 2 bases and J by 6 bases; unmatched bases: 13. There are 19 residues in the CDR3. The germline V gene encodes CDR1 SGDLS and CDR2 YYNGEE. CDR3 coding DNA: TGTGCCAGCAGCGTTAGGACTAGCGGGGGTGATTGGTTCGCCGGGGAGCTGTTTTTT. Amino acids: CASSVRTSGGDWFAGELFF.

This clonotype was seen a few times. V is TRBV18 and J is TRBJ1-1, with D perhaps matching TRBD1 (6 bases). Trimming took off 4 bases at V and 3 bases at J, with 9 bases between the two ends. The CDR3 totals 13 residues. Looked up from germline, CDR1 is KGHSH and CDR2 is LQKENI. CDR3 amino acids: CASSRTAYTEAFF. As DNA, the CDR3 is TGTGCCAGCTCACGGACAGCCTACACTGAAGCTTTCTTT.

This clonotype was seen a few times. The V call is TRBV28, the J call TRBJ1-5; D ambiguous. Germline lookup yields CDR1 MDHEN and CDR2 SYDVKM. This CDR3 is built from 14 residues. The V gene lost 1 base and the J gene lost 6 bases, with 10 bases spanning the gap. The CDR3 loop is CASSLLRGSQPQHF. The CDR3 bases are TGTGCCAGCAGTTTATTACGGGGTAGTCAGCCCCAGCATTTT. Full variable domain (remainder filled in from reference TRBV28 and TRBJ1-5): DVKVTQSSRYLVKRTGEKVFLECVQDMDHENMFWYRQDPGLGLRLIYFSYDVKMKEKGDIPEGYSVSREKKERFSLILESASTNQTSMYLCASSLLRGSQPQHFGDGTRLSIL.

In its sample, this clonotype was seen many times. The rearrangement joins TRBV9 to TRBJ1-1, with 8 bases aligning to TRBD1. The ends lost 2 bases at V and 5 bases at J; junction bases unmatched: 5. CDR3 length: 14 amino acids. Germline V gene data show CDR1 as SGDLS and CDR2 as YYNGEE. The CDR3 here is CASSVGQGGTEAFF. In DNA form, the CDR3 reads TGTGCCAGCAGCGTCGGACAGGGAGGGACTGAAGCTTTCTTT.

Only one count was recorded for this clonotype. V is TRBV20-1 and J is TRBJ1-1; D uncertain. The germline V gene encodes CDR1 DFQATT and CDR2 SNEGSKA (reference sequence). V lost 0 bases, J lost 11 bases, and 10 bases lay in between. The CDR3 is 11 amino acids. CDR3 in amino acids: CSAREYSGAFF. The CDR3, as DNA: TGCAGTGCTAGAGAATACAGCGGGGCTTTCTTT.

In this sample, this clonotype turned up a few times. This chain connects TRBV5-1 to TRBJ2-7; 8 bases are a match to TRBD2. Germline loops: CDR1 SGHRS, CDR2 YFSETQ. The CDR3 runs to 15 residues. Losses at the gene ends were 5 bases for V and 2 bases for J; bases not matched to a gene: 9. The CDR3 loop reads CASREGLAGTYEQYF. The CDR3 DNA is TGCGCCAGCAGGGAGGGCCTAGCGGGCACCTACGAGCAGTACTTC.

The chain couples TRBV14 to TRBJ2-5; D is unresolved. The V and J ends lost 4 bases and 5 bases respectively, with 14 bases between them. The CDR3 is 14 residues long. Germline V gene lookup returns CDR1 SGHDN and CDR2 FVKESK. The CDR3 reads CASSLVQSVETQYF. As DNA, the CDR3 is TGTGCCAGCAGCCTCGTGCAATCGGTCGAGACCCAGTACTTC.

The rearrangement joins TRBV4-1 to TRBJ1-3; no firm D call. Trimming shortened V by 0 bases and J by 7 bases, and 13 bases separated the two germline ends. The CDR3 sequence is 15 residues long. From germline, CDR1 is MGHRA and CDR2 YSYEKL. CDR3 in amino acids: CASSQDSQRPNTIYF. The CDR3 bases are TGCGCCAGCAGCCAAGATAGCCAGCGACCCAACACCATATATTTT.

The chain uses TRBV20-1 and TRBJ2-7, with D possibly matching TRBD2 (6 bases). Between the trimmed V and J ends, which lost 1 base and 4 bases, there was a span of 17 bases. This CDR3 contains 15 residues. The V gene's germline CDR1 is DFQATT and CDR2 SNEGSKA (reference sequence). The CDR3 coding sequence is TGCAGTGCTAGAGTATCCCCGGGACTGAGTTACGAGCAGTACTTC. It translates to CSARVSPGLSYEQYF.

V and J are TRBV24-1 and TRBJ2-1; TRBD2 agrees at 8 bases. CDR3 length: 14 residues. Germline V gives CDR1 KGHDR, CDR2 SFDVKD. V trimming: 4 bases; J trimming: 10 bases; junction bases outside the gene matches: 8. CDR3 amino acids: CATSEWLAGGEQFF. The CDR3 nucleotides read TGTGCCACCAGTGAGTGGCTAGCGGGTGGGGAGCAGTTCTTC.

In this sample, this clonotype turned up a few times. The chain carries TRBV12-3 or TRBV12-4 and TRBJ1-1; TRBD1 is a possible D gene (5 bases). CDR3 length: 14 amino acids. Trimming cost V 5 bases and J 4 bases, with 14 bases left between them. DNA for the CDR3: TGTGCCAGCAGTCCCGTGATGGGGGGCACTGAAGCTTTCTTT. It yields the protein CASSPVMGGTEAFF.